The 30 T cell receptor beta chains below were found in one sample sequenced in a study of cytomegalovirus exposure and HLA in healthy donors. The primer mix had 60 Vbeta and 13 Jbeta primers. Using immunoSEQ multiplex PCR, the repertoire was profiled, and TCRdb retains in-frame clones only, with some absent. Of approximately 160,000 clones detected, about four fifths appear once; the ten largest clones hold 1%. Sequences were obtained from PBMCs. These receptors were collected from a woman in her 50s in good health and CMV-seropositive.

The chain carries TRBV6-6 and TRBJ2-5; tentatively, D is TRBD1 (6 bases). The CDR3 is 14 residues long. V gave up 3 bases and J gave up 1 base, with 9 bases separating them. Germline V gives CDR1 MNHNY, CDR2 SVGAGI (reference sequence). For the CDR3, the DNA is TGTGCCAGCAGTTATGGGACACCCCAAGAGACCCAGTACTTC. Translation: CASSYGTPQETQYF.

The chain couples TRBV29-1 to TRBJ2-6, with D tentatively TRBD1 (6 bases). The CDR3 is made up of 14 amino acids. V was pared by 2 bases and J by 2 bases, with 7 bases between. Germline CDR1 SQVTM, CDR2 ANQGSEA. CDR3 sequence: CSVESGAGANVLTF. CDR3 nucleotide sequence: TGCAGCGTTGAATCAGGGGCTGGGGCCAACGTCCTGACTTTC.

This clone has only one observation. The rearrangement uses TRBV4-2 and TRBJ1-1, with D possibly being TRBD1 (5 bases). CDR1 and CDR2 from the germline V gene are LGHNA and YNFKEQ. The CDR3 is made up of 13 amino acids. Deletions cut 6 bases from V and 4 bases from J, with 12 bases between. The CDR3 here is CASRFGGSTEAFF. For the CDR3, the DNA is TGTGCCAGCAGGTTCGGGGGGAGCACTGAAGCTTTCTTT.

The gene calls are TRBV4-1 and TRBJ1-5; unclear D gene. The CDR3 is made up of 16 amino acids. The V gene lost 5 bases and the J gene lost 2 bases, with 16 bases spanning the gap. CDR1 MGHRA and CDR2 YSYEKL come from the germline V gene. The CDR3 protein is CASSIAGARGNQPQHF. The CDR3 DNA sequence: TGCGCCAGCAGCATTGCCGGCGCGCGGGGCAATCAGCCCCAGCATTTT.

V is TRBV29-1 and J is TRBJ2-7, with 9 bases aligning to TRBD1. This CDR3 has 17 residues. Germline lookup yields CDR1 SQVTM and CDR2 ANQGSEA. The ends lost 3 bases at V and 2 bases at J; junction bases unmatched: 14. The CDR3 is CSVDALGTGNYPYEQYF. The DNA for the CDR3 is TGCAGCGTTGATGCATTGGGGACAGGGAATTATCCCTACGAGCAGTACTTC.

In its sample, this clone was seen once. This sequence joins TRBV28 and TRBJ2-7, with 10 nucleotides matching TRBD2. In germline, CDR1 is MDHEN, CDR2 SYDVKM. The CDR3 extends over 14 amino acids. The V gene end was trimmed by 6 bases and the J gene end by 4 bases; junction bases not matched to a gene: 6. CDR3 nucleotide sequence: TGTGCCAGCAGCGGGGGACTAGCGCTATACGAGCAGTACTTC. It codes for CASSGGLALYEQYF.

The chain combines TRBV7-2 with TRBJ1-5; maybe TRBD1 (6 bases). With 6 bases removed from V and 2 bases from J, the gap between germline ends came to 11 bases. Per germline, CDR1 SGHTA and CDR2 FQGNSA. This CDR3 is built from 14 residues. CDR3 sequence reads: CASRPGHGNQPQHF. For the CDR3, the DNA is TGTGCCAGCAGGCCGGGACACGGCAATCAGCCCCAGCATTTT.

The gene calls are TRBV9 and TRBJ2-1; 12 bases are shared with TRBD2. CDR1 and CDR2 from the germline V gene are SGDLS and YYNGEE. The CDR3 totals 16 residues. The V segment lost 2 bases and the J segment 7 bases; nucleotides outside the gene matches: 7. The chain's CDR3 is CASSVLLAGGQNEQFF. The DNA for the CDR3 is TGTGCCAGCAGCGTCCTCCTAGCGGGGGGGCAAAATGAGCAGTTCTTC.

J is TRBJ2-7 and V is TRBV4-3; TRBD1 aligns across 7 bases. V shed 1 base and J 4 bases; nucleotides not matched to a gene: 7. Per germline, CDR1 LGHNA and CDR2 YSLEER. The CDR3 spans 15 residues. The CDR3 sequence is CASSQGSGGAYEQYF. The CDR3 DNA reads as TGCGCCAGCAGCCAAGGGTCAGGGGGTGCGTACGAGCAGTACTTC.

The rearrangement joins TRBV19 to TRBJ1-2; no firm D call. CDR1 LNHDA and CDR2 SQIVND come from the germline V gene (reference sequence). V lost 4 bases to trimming and J lost 0 bases, with 12 bases between them. The CDR3 is 15 residues long. CDR3 nucleotides: TGTGCCAGTAGTAGGGAGGTCTATTCTAACTATGGCTACACCTTC. It codes for CASSREVYSNYGYTF.

The chain is built from TRBV30 and TRBJ1-1; 10 bases align to TRBD1. J was trimmed by 4 bases and V by 7 bases; bases with no gene match: 6. The CDR3 length is 13 residues. Germline CDR1 and CDR2: GTSNPN and SVGIG (reference sequence). CDR3 sequence reads: CAFDRGRFTEAFF. DNA of the CDR3: TGTGCCTTTGACAGGGGGCGTTTCACTGAAGCTTTCTTT.

The rearrangement joins TRBV5-1 to TRBJ1-2, with D tentatively TRBD1 (5 bases). The germline V and J ends were trimmed by 1 base and 8 bases, with 21 bases remaining between them. Germline V lookup: CDR1 SGHRS, CDR2 YFSETQ. This CDR3 spans 16 amino acids. The CDR3 DNA follows: TGCGCCAGCAGCTTGCTGTTCCAGGGCCCATTAAGAGGCTACACCTTC. As protein: CASSLLFQGPLRGYTF.

The rearrangement uses TRBV30 and TRBJ1-4; TRBD1 agrees at 10 bases. The CDR3 loop spans 15 amino acids. The V gene end was trimmed by 3 bases and the J gene end by 4 bases; junction bases not matched to a gene: 5. The germline V gene has CDR1 GTSNPN and CDR2 SVGIG (reference sequence). CDR3 bases: TGTGCCTGGAGCCCGGGACAGGGGATTAATGAAAAACTGTTTTTT. Its translation: CAWSPGQGINEKLFF.

Comments on this clone: At one end the junction does not follow the germline gene, possibly because of a read error. V usage is TRBV7-7 and J usage is TRBJ2-3, with 7 bases aligning to TRBD1. This CDR3 has 13 amino acids. Germline V CDR1 and CDR2: SSHAT, FNYEAQ (reference sequence). The CDR3 nucleotides are TGTGCTAGCAGCCCCGGACAGGCCGGTGGGCAGTATTTT. Translation: CASSPGQAGGQYF.

In its sample, this clone was seen once. This chain connects TRBV19 to TRBJ2-5; a possible D gene is TRBD1 (6 bases). Germline values: CDR1 LNHDA, CDR2 SQIVND (reference sequence). This CDR3 has 16 amino acids. The V gene lost 4 bases and the J gene lost 0 bases, with 15 bases spanning the gap. As DNA, the CDR3 is TGTGCCAGTAGTACAAAGAGACAGGCCAACCAAGAGACCCAGTACTTC. It is translated as CASSTKRQANQETQYF.

J is TRBJ2-4 and V is TRBV7-9, with TRBD2 matching 9 bases. V lost 8 bases, J lost 6 bases, and 14 bases stayed unmatched. Germline CDR1 reads SEHNR; CDR2 reads FQNEAQ (reference sequence). CDR3 length: 16 amino acids. The CDR3 here is CASSEYGGGAPNIQYF. Written as DNA, the CDR3 is TGTGCCAGCTCCGAATATGGCGGGGGGGCCCCAAACATTCAGTACTTC. Full variable domain (rest looked up from reference TRBV7-9 and TRBJ2-4): DTGVSQNPRHKITKRGQNVTFRCDPISEHNRLYWYRQTLGQGPEFLTYFQNEAQLEKSRLLSDRFSAERPKGSFSTLEIQRTEQGDSAMYLCASSEYGGGAPNIQYFGAGTRLSVL.

V gene TRBV28 combines with J gene TRBJ2-1; 10 nucleotides match TRBD2. This CDR3 is built from 16 residues. The germline gives CDR1 MDHEN, CDR2 SYDVKM. The V gene end was trimmed by 1 base and the J gene end by 4 bases; junction bases not matched to a gene: 4. The CDR3, as DNA: TGTGCCAGCAGTTTATTCCGGACTAGCGGATACAATGAGCAGTTCTTC. Protein sequence: CASSLFRTSGYNEQFF.

The chain recombines TRBV6-1 with TRBJ2-5; TRBD2 is a possible D gene (7 bases). Germline V gives CDR1 MNHNS, CDR2 SASEGT. The CDR3 has 13 residues. Trimming took off 4 bases at V and 7 bases at J, with 13 bases between the two ends. The CDR3: CASSGEGGATQYF. CDR3 DNA: TGTGCCAGCAGTGGGGAGGGGGGCGCGACCCAGTACTTC.

In regard to this clone: The junction shows a germline mismatch at one end, possibly a read error. This rearrangement joins TRBV28 to TRBJ1-5; D not certain. This CDR3 has 13 amino acids. In germline, CDR1 is MDHEN, CDR2 SYDVKM. CDR3 DNA sequence: TGTGCCAGCATTACCGGGGATTATCATCCCCAGCATTTT. Its translation is CASITGDYHPQHF.

Here the CDR3 DNA reads TGTGCCAGCAGCCGGACTAGCGGGGGGCTCAGGGTCTACGAGCAGTACTTC. Translated, it gives CASSRTSGGLRVYEQYF. The rearrangement links TRBV28 to TRBJ2-7; 14 bases agree with TRBD2. The CDR3 sequence is 17 residues long. CDR1 and CDR2 (germline): MDHEN, SYDVKM. J was trimmed by 3 bases and V by 6 bases; bases with no gene match: 10.

This clone appeared a few times. The chain has TRBV28 and TRBJ2-6; tentatively, D is TRBD1 (5 bases). Trimming cost V 6 bases and J 2 bases, with 14 bases left between them. The CDR3 spans 16 residues. Germline CDR1 reads MDHEN; CDR2 reads SYDVKM. The CDR3 coding sequence is TGTGCCAGCAGCCCCAGGGTAATGGCTGGGGCCAACGTCCTGACTTTC. It codes for CASSPRVMAGANVLTF.

CDR3 amino acids: CASSFIGGVTDTQYF. The CDR3 region has the DNA TGTGCCAGCAGCTTTATCGGCGGGGTGACAGATACGCAGTATTTT. This chain uses TRBV7-3 with TRBJ2-3; TRBD2 is a possible D gene (6 bases). This CDR3 is built from 15 residues. V was trimmed by 3 bases and J by 3 bases, leaving 13 bases between them. CDR1 is SGHTA and CDR2 is FQGTGA in the germline V gene.

A single count supports this clone. The rearrangement joins TRBV18 to TRBJ1-5; 8 nucleotides align to TRBD1. The V segment lost 8 bases and the J segment 5 bases; nucleotides outside the gene matches: 14. Germline CDR1 KGHSH, CDR2 LQKENI. The CDR3 runs to 16 residues. This chain's CDR3 is CASARGQAGGDQPQHF. The CDR3, as DNA: TGTGCCAGCGCGAGGGGACAGGCCGGAGGGGATCAGCCCCAGCATTTT.

V is TRBV28 and J is TRBJ2-2, with 8 bases lining up with TRBD1. Looked up from germline, CDR1 is MDHEN and CDR2 is SYDVKM. This CDR3 region has 17 residues. The junction had 10 bases not matched to a gene; V was cut back by 3 bases and J by 4 bases. CDR3 residues: CASSFLDGQGATGELFF. The CDR3, as DNA: TGTGCCAGCAGTTTTCTCGATGGACAGGGCGCCACCGGGGAGCTGTTTTTT.

The chain employs TRBV29-1 and TRBJ2-3, with D hard to call. Germline CDR1 and CDR2: SQVTM and ANQGSEA. The V end was cut by 4 bases, the J end by 7 bases, with 6 bases between. The CDR3 length is 10 residues. CDR3 protein: CSVAVNTQYF. CDR3 nucleotide sequence: TGCAGCGTTGCGGTTAATACGCAGTATTTT.

This rearrangement joins TRBV5-5 to TRBJ1-1, with 8 positions matching TRBD1. V shed 4 bases, J shed 4 bases, and the junction held 9 bases outside the gene matches. The V gene's germline CDR1 is SGHKS and CDR2 YYEKEE (reference sequence). The CDR3 spans 15 residues. In DNA, the CDR3 is TGTGCCAGCAGCACAAGGACAGGGTGGGGCACTGAAGCTTTCTTT. It specifies CASSTRTGWGTEAFF.

This sequence joins TRBV28 and TRBJ2-7, with D perhaps TRBD2 (7 bases). The CDR3 sequence is 16 residues long. From germline, CDR1 is MDHEN and CDR2 SYDVKM. V dropped 7 bases and J dropped 9 bases, with 28 bases sitting between them. CDR3 bases: TGTGCCAGCACCGGTCTTTGGATCGTCCAGGGGAGGGGGCAGTACTTC. It specifies CASTGLWIVQGRGQYF.

This rearrangement joins TRBV28 to TRBJ1-2, with D hard to call. Germline-derived CDR1 and CDR2 are MDHEN and SYDVKM. The CDR3 length is 13 residues. The ends were cut back, 8 bases at V and 5 bases at J, with 15 bases in the middle. This CDR3 reads CASHSPILYGYTF. In nucleotides, the CDR3 is TGTGCCAGCCACAGCCCCATTTTATATGGCTACACCTTC.

The chain uses TRBV9 and TRBJ2-1; the match to TRBD2 covers 12 bases. After removal of 6 bases from V and 7 bases from J, the junction contained 11 bases not matched to a gene. Germline V lookup: CDR1 SGDLS, CDR2 YYNGEE. The CDR3 has 16 amino acids. The CDR3 reads CASNRLAGAATNEQFF. The CDR3 coding sequence is TGTGCCAGCAACCGACTAGCGGGGGCCGCAACTAATGAGCAGTTCTTC.

The CDR3, as DNA: TGCGCCAGCAGCCAAGTAGTGTATTTCCTTGAGGGCTACACCTTC. Its translation: CASSQVVYFLEGYTF. This sequence joins TRBV4-3 and TRBJ1-2; D gene ambiguous. Trimming took off 1 base at V and 8 bases at J, with 17 bases between the two ends. Per the germline V gene, CDR1 is LGHNA and CDR2 is YSLEER. The CDR3 contains 15 residues.